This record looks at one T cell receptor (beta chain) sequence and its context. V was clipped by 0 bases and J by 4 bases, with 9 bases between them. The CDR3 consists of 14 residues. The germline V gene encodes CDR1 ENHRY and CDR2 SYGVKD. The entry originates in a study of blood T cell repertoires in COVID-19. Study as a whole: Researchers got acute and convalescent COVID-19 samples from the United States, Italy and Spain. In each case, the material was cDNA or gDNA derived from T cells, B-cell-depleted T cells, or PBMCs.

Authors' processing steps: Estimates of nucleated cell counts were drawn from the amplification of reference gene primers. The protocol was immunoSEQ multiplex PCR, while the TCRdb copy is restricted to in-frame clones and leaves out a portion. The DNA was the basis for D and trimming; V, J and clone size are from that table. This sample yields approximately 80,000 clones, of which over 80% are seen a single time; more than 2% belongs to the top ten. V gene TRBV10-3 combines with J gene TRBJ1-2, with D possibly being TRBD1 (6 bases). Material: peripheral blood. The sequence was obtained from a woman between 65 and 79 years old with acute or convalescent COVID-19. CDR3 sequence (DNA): TGTGCCATCAGTGAGTCGGTCAGGGGCTATGGCTACACCTTC. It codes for CAISESVRGYGYTF.